The following is a T cell receptor (beta chain) sequence with its context. The antigen it binds to is not known. The protocol used for the library was the immunoSEQ multiplex PCR assay. For the multiplex PCR, a mixture combining 60 forward primers for TCR Vbeta segments and 13 reverse primers for TCR Jbeta segments was used. The CDR3 region of rearranged TCR beta genes was amplified from genomic DNA with a multiplex PCR assay. Amplified TCR beta libraries were sequenced as 87-base-pair reads on the Illumina HiSeq System. The original pipeline was this. A later analysis tallied some 79 million unique TCR beta chains across the 700 or so repertoires, and 10 million to 11 million of those chains were shared by two or more donors. Raw reads were error-corrected and collapsed into unique sequences by a nearest-neighbor algorithm in which closely related sequences were merged to remove PCR and sequencing errors. V, D and J gene segments were assigned by aligning CDR3 sequences to IMGT reference sequences. For a sequence to be retained, a match of at least six nucleotides was required to both a V gene segment and a J gene segment. A rearrangement was called productive if the CDR3 had no stop codons and remained in frame with V and J, and every other rearrangement was called non-productive. CDR3 was defined according to IMGT convention as the region running from the second conserved V-encoded cysteine to the conserved J-encoded phenylalanine. The earlier analysis of approximately 590 of the donors excluded any sequence lacking an unambiguous match to a single V gene segment. An earlier analysis of a few hundred of the donors called V segments functional above 56.7% productive rearrangements and segregating when the between-donor standard deviation exceeded 5%. A statistical classification framework was built to diagnose cytomegalovirus status from the catalog of TCR beta chain sequences. A later analysis assigned V and J genes by comparing TCR nucleotide sequences with IMGT/GENE-DB human TR gene sequences. The TCRdist pipeline was used in a later analysis to assign CDR3 sequences and most-parsimonious VDJ recombination scenarios. A later analysis defined each TCR beta chain by its CDR3 amino acid sequence plus V-gene family, and excluded reads lacking a unique V-gene family. To address suspected cross-contamination and a sequencing artifact, a later analysis removed approximately 590 highly shared, low-generation-probability nucleotide sequences. For each public chain, a later analysis derived a clonal expansion index from normalized ranks of inferred template counts within each repertoire. Generation probabilities in a later analysis came from a VDJ recombination model fitted to out-of-frame rearrangements, and those results were checked against IGoR. In a later analysis, TCR-TCR, TCR-HLA and TCR-CMV co-occurrence was scored with hypergeometric tests, and a repertoire-size bias correction was applied to TCR pairs. In a later analysis, false discovery rates were estimated by permuting HLA or CMV assignments 20 times. In a later analysis, co-occurring TCRs were grouped using DBSCAN, with TCRdist sequence similarity added in when clustering inside HLA-allele-positive subsets. For co-occurrence clustering, repertoires with fewer than 30,000 or more than 120,000 public chains were excluded, along with roughly 5 repertoires with anomalous nucleotide sharing. Here the immuneACCESS table is served through TCRdb, limited to in-frame sequences with V and J called. Missing clones are a known gap in these copies; in checked studies unresolved V genes cover under half, and the rest lacks a known reason. That table gives V, J and clone size, and the DNA gave D and trimming. The sample's table lists a count of 150,000 to 200,000 clones. The top ten clones comprise around 0.79% of the sample.

This sample was included in a study of cytomegalovirus exposure and HLA in healthy donors (dated by TCRdb to about 2017). The study in broad terms: According to an earlier analysis of several hundred of the donors, about 179 million T cells yielded roughly 110 million unique TCR beta sequences and around 280 Gb of sequence data. The genetic ancestry cluster associated with self-reported Caucasian donors included around 76% of the roughly 380 genotyped donors. To study patterns of TCR occurrence, a later analysis re-analyzed previously published TCR beta repertoires from under 750 donors and added high-resolution HLA genotyping. Alongside the repertoire data, information on donor age, sex, ethnicity and CMV serostatus was compiled. Among around 400 genotyped donors of the cohort, an average of about 240,000 unique TCR beta nucleotide sequences were sequenced per donor, roughly a sixth of them non-productive. All discovery cohort repertoires had been generated using a single sequencing platform. In an earlier analysis of roughly 600 of the donors, high-throughput TCR beta sequencing was used to judge whether each TCR beta V gene segment behaved as functional or pseudogenic. The T cell repertoires of 700 or so subjects were profiled by immunosequencing and related to cytomegalovirus serostatus. The aim of the study was to test whether cataloging public T cell receptors could identify signatures of past pathogen exposure. In the later analysis, no new phenotypic data were used to find candidate immune exposures; instead, reliance was placed on TCR beta sequences and their occurrence across donors. In addition to the first cohort of 650 to 750 subjects, a separate validation cohort of under 150 different subjects was used. HLA typing included class I and class II loci at four-digit resolution. The number of donors typed differed by locus, with about 629-630 for A, B, C, DRB1 and DQB1, roughly 520 for DQA1, 606 for DPA1, and some 450 for DPB1. A later genetic analysis took genome-wide SNP genotypes for about three fifths of the 666 donors and used that subset as a discovery cohort. Because of strong linkage in the cohort, 4 to 6 DR-DQ haplotypes were treated as single units for association and clustering. To predict cytomegalovirus infection status, the study brought together high-throughput TCR immunosequencing, statistical association of individual TCRs with disease status, and machine learning. Roughly 310 gigabases of sequencing data and approximately 85 million unique TCR sequences were included in an early release covering 550 to 650 HLA-typed donors. Beyond this particular receptor, the publication reports: Assigning TCR associations to individual alleles was difficult when HLA alleles, especially DR and DQ, strongly co-occurred. In an earlier analysis of 587 of the donors, most TCR beta V segments appeared in productive rearrangements about 87% or about 30% of the time, broadly matching IMGT annotations. A further reported finding was that TCR beta sequences accurately predicted the HLA-A and HLA-B alleles for most subjects in the first cohort. For the cohort, immune exposure information was limited to CMV serostatus. Because some donors lacked HLA typing at each locus, the association tests relied only on the typed subset. In a later analysis, TCR association rates were found to vary across HLA loci, with the most associated TCRs seen for DRB1 alleles and the fewest for HLA-C alleles. Some IMGT-functional V segments, including TRBV6-2 and TRBV6-3, could not be distinguished by the 87-base-pair reads and were therefore excluded. Most TCR sequences were observed very rarely across donors, whereas some public TCRs were present in many individuals. A cluster of highly shared sequence variants was judged likely to represent a technical artifact of the sequencing pipeline. Compared with the 666-donor mean, donors in an Asian-associated ancestry cluster had fewer N-insertions in productive TCRs, according to a later genetic analysis. Correlated functional status among segregating V segments might reflect linkage disequilibrium, but an unknown experimental factor could not be ruled out. A later analysis found that most CMV-associated TCR beta chains appeared HLA-restricted, with HLA associations seemingly driven largely by CMV exposure. In a later genetic analysis, a missense DCLRE1C variant was associated with V-gene and J-gene trimming of TCR beta chains, and the association was replicated in an independent cohort. The study gave a list of under 200 TCR beta chains associated with cytomegalovirus. This cohort had only TCR beta chains sequenced, and the lack of alpha or paired-chain data limited which features could be detected. Cytomegalovirus status was reported to be diagnosed by the classifier with high specificity and sensitivity in both the original and validation cohorts. The presence/absence analyses assumed that sequencing depth was roughly uniform across donors, and that assumption may not be true. Because counts were too low, about 18 rarely observed V segments, including chromosome 9 orphons, were excluded from the earlier analysis of 587 of the donors. At a false discovery rate of 0.05, a later analysis linked under 20,000 TCR beta sequences to specific HLA alleles. In vitro tests confirmed that three of the cytomegalovirus-associated TCR beta chains recognize cytomegalovirus antigens. A later analysis reported that several top co-occurrence clusters appeared linked to parvovirus B19, influenza, CMV and Epstein-Barr virus. In a later analysis, HLA-associated TCR beta chains were found to be more clonally expanded and to have lower generation probabilities than equally common non-associated chains. According to the authors, the approach could potentially be generalized to other disease states and immunological phenotypes.

The cohort comprised approximately 700 healthy bone marrow donors. At the time of sampling, every cohort member was nominally healthy, though immune exposures that went unrecorded were likely present. The donor tested CMV seropositive and was one of the 289 seropositive cohort members. A peripheral blood sample was provided by each donor, and peripheral blood mononuclear cells were used for TCR beta sequencing. The Qiagen DNeasy Blood Extraction Kit was used to extract genomic DNA from the blood cell samples. Including cysteine and phenylalanine, the CDR3 has 17 amino acids. The read is trimmed to its CDR3 DNA, 51 bases read in frame from base 1. The germline V gene supplies CDR1 WSHSY and CDR2 SAAADI. The junction carries 14 bases between V and J, which are trimmed by 2 bases and 0 bases respectively.

The V and J genes are TRBV10-2 and TRBJ2-4; TRBD2 could be the D gene, as 5 bases match. This TCR was sampled from a woman under 30 in good health and CMV-seropositive. The sample taken for sequencing was PBMCs. The CDR3: CASSEAGLGIAKNIQYF. The bases read TGCGCCAGCAGTGAGGCCGGACTGGGGATAGCCAAAAACATTCAGTACTTC.